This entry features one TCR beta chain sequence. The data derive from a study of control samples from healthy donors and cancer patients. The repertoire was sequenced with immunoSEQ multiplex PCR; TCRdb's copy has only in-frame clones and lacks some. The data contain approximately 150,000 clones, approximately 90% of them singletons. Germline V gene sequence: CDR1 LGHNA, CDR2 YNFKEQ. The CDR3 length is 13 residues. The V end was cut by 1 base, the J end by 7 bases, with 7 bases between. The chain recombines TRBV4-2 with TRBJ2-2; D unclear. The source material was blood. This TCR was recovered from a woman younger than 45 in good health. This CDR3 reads CASSQVLGGELFF. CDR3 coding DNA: TGTGCCAGCAGCCAAGTGTTGGGCGGGGAGCTGTTTTTT.